These 26 T cell receptor beta chains share one sample of origin, sequenced in a study of T cell responses to AZD1222 COVID-19 vaccine. The data were produced by immunoSEQ multiplex PCR, yet TCRdb's version contains in-frame clones alone and is incomplete. Of roughly 120,000 clones listed, about 90% are singletons. The sample consisted of peripheral blood, taken on day 0 of AZD1222 vaccination. The receptors shown here come from an adult in good health.

V is TRBV7-2 and J is TRBJ2-4, with TRBD1 matching 7 bases. With V trimmed by 1 base and J by 6 bases, 3 bases remained unmatched. This CDR3 comprises 14 residues. Germline CDR1 and CDR2: SGHTA and FQGNSA. The CDR3 region is CASSLVAGGNIQYF. The CDR3, as DNA: TGTGCCAGCAGCTTAGTGGCAGGGGGAAACATTCAGTACTTC.

This chain links TRBV5-1 with TRBJ1-3; D may be TRBD1 (6 bases). The CDR3 runs to 21 residues. Trimming shortened V by 4 bases and J by 0 bases, and 29 bases separated the two germline ends. Germline CDR1 reads SGHRS; CDR2 reads YFSETQ. CDR3 DNA: TGCGCCAGCAGCCCTTCCCCCCCGGGACAATTCCCCGAGAGCTCTGGAAACACCATATATTTT. It encodes CASSPSPPGQFPESSGNTIYF.

The V gene is TRBV28, the J gene TRBJ2-1; 8 bases line up with TRBD2. The CDR3 runs 18 residues. The germline V gene encodes CDR1 MDHEN and CDR2 SYDVKM. V lost 1 base to trimming and J lost 4 bases; unmatched junction nucleotides: 12. This CDR3 is CASSLSPVSSGNYNEQFF. The CDR3 coding sequence is TGTGCCAGCAGTTTATCCCCCGTGAGTAGCGGGAATTACAATGAGCAGTTCTTC.

The chain employs TRBV5-5 and TRBJ2-6, with D uncertain. V lost 3 bases, J lost 0 bases, and 10 bases lay in between. CDR1 and CDR2 from the germline V gene are SGHKS and YYEKEE (reference sequence). This CDR3 comprises 16 residues. As DNA, the CDR3 is TGTGCCAGCAGCTGGGGTTTTAGCTCTGGGGCCAACGTCCTGACTTTC. Translated, it gives CASSWGFSSGANVLTF. Variable domain in full (rest from reference TRBV5-5 and TRBJ2-6): DAGVTQSPTHLIKTRGQQVTLRCSPISGHKSVSWYQQVLGQGPQFIFQYYEKEERGRGNFPDRFSARQFPNYSSELNVNALLLGDSALYLCASSWGFSSGANVLTFGAGSRLTVL.

The chain joins TRBV6-5 to TRBJ2-3; the D is unclear. Trimming shortened V by 8 bases and J by 2 bases, and 11 bases separated the two germline ends. Germline V gene data show CDR1 as MNHEY and CDR2 as SVGAGI. The CDR3 is made up of 13 amino acids. The chain's CDR3 is CASSPEFTDTQYF. CDR3 coding DNA: TGTGCCAGCTCCCCAGAATTCACAGATACGCAGTATTTT.

This clone was detected only a few times. The chain uses TRBV3-1 (or the pseudogene TRBV3-2) and TRBJ2-1; 9 nucleotides match TRBD1. The CDR3 has 14 residues. Germline V gene data show CDR1 as LGHDT and CDR2 as YNNKEL (reference sequence). Germline trimming cut 4 bases from V and 9 bases from J; bases unmatched to any gene: 7. The CDR3 DNA sequence: TGTGCCAGCAGCCTCGGACAGGGACAGGGTGAGCAGTTCTTC. This gives the protein CASSLGQGQGEQFF.

This chain uses TRBV5-6 with TRBJ2-4; D unclear. CDR3 length: 13 residues. V was shortened by 1 base and J by 9 bases, with 11 bases between the two germline ends. The V gene's germline CDR1 is SGHDT and CDR2 YYEEEE. Here the CDR3 DNA reads TGTGCCAGCAGCTTGCCTAACGAAGGCATTCAGTACTTC. Its translation: CASSLPNEGIQYF.

The table lists this clone with a few counts. The chain combines TRBV7-8 with TRBJ1-2; no definite D call. CDR3 length: 13 residues. CDR1 is SGHVS and CDR2 is FQNEAQ in the germline V gene. V was trimmed by 4 bases and J by 8 bases, leaving 14 bases between them. The CDR3 region has the DNA TGTGCCAGCAGCTCTGTTTCGAGGGTAGGCTACACCTTC. Translation gives CASSSVSRVGYTF.

The genes are TRBV10-1 and TRBJ1-5; possible D gene TRBD1, 5 bases. V was cut by 6 bases and J by 5 bases, with 14 bases left in between. The CDR3 is 14 amino acids. Germline CDR1 and CDR2: WNHNN and SYGVQD (reference sequence). The CDR3 DNA reads as TGCGCCAGCAGCGCCGGGGCCACGGATCAGCCCCAGCATTTT. It specifies CASSAGATDQPQHF.

The V and J genes are TRBV18 and TRBJ2-5; D uncertain. V was trimmed by 0 bases and J by 0 bases, leaving 8 bases between them. This CDR3 is built from 15 residues. The germline CDR1 and CDR2 sequences are KGHSH and LQKENI. The CDR3 protein is CASSPPGSNQETQYF. CDR3 nucleotide sequence: TGTGCCAGCTCACCACCGGGCAGCAACCAAGAGACCCAGTACTTC. The full variable domain, rest sourced from reference TRBV18 and TRBJ2-5, is NAGVMQNPRHLVRRRGQEARLRCSPMKGHSHVYWYRQLPEEGLKFMVYLQKENIIDESGMPKERFSAEFPKEGPSILRIQQVVRGDSAAYFCASSPPGSNQETQYFGPGTRLLVL.

CDR3 in DNA: TGTGCCACCAGCAGAGATAGGGGGGGTACTAGGAACAATGAGCAGTTCTTC. Amino acid sequence: CATSRDRGGTRNNEQFF. V is TRBV15 and J is TRBJ2-1, with D perhaps matching TRBD2 (7 bases). The V gene lost 0 bases and the J gene lost 5 bases, with 17 bases spanning the gap. There are 17 residues in the CDR3. Per the germline V gene, CDR1 is LNHNV and CDR2 is YYDKDF (reference sequence).

V gene TRBV9 combines with J gene TRBJ2-2; no clear D gene. The CDR3 has 14 residues. V lost 0 bases to trimming and J lost 2 bases, with 5 bases between them. From germline, CDR1 is SGDLS and CDR2 YYNGEE. The CDR3 region has the DNA TGTGCCAGCAGCGTAGGGCCCAACACCGGGGAGCTGTTTTTT. The encoded protein is CASSVGPNTGELFF.

This clone was seen a handful of times. This chain links TRBV21-1 with TRBJ2-7; TRBD2, the table's D call, lacks a check against the DNA. TRBV21-1 is a pseudogene segment. This CDR3 has 17 residues. CDR3 residues: CASSKKMRVDGPFEQYF. The CDR3 nucleotides are TGTGCCAGCAGCAAAAAAATGCGGGTTGATGGCCCATTCGAGCAGTACTTC.

As DNA, the CDR3 is TGTGCCAGCTCCGACAGGGGCCGGTCCTATAATTCACCCCTCCACTTT. This gives the protein CASSDRGRSYNSPLHF. The V and J genes are TRBV18 and TRBJ1-6; TRBD1 matches 8 bases. The CDR3 has 16 amino acids. The germline V gene encodes CDR1 KGHSH and CDR2 LQKENI. The junction had 5 bases not matched to a gene; V was cut back by 6 bases and J by 1 base.

CDR3 DNA: TGTGCCTGGAGTGGAGGGGCTAATCAGCCCCAGCATTTT. This encodes CAWSGGANQPQHF. The rearrangement joins TRBV30 to TRBJ1-5; maybe TRBD1 (5 bases). V lost 1 base and J lost 4, with 8 bases in between. This CDR3 comprises 13 residues. CDR1 and CDR2 from the germline V gene are GTSNPN and SVGIG (reference sequence).

V is TRBV5-1 and J is TRBJ2-1; possible D gene TRBD1, 5 bases. CDR1 is SGHRS and CDR2 is YFSETQ in the germline V gene. CDR3 length: 16 amino acids. Trimming shortened V by 0 bases and J by 2 bases, and 12 bases separated the two germline ends. CDR3 coding DNA: TGCGCCAGCAGCTTGGGACGGCAGGGCACCTACAATGAGCAGTTCTTC. This gives the protein CASSLGRQGTYNEQFF.

V usage is TRBV7-9 and J usage is TRBJ2-2; TRBD1 matches 7 bases. CDR1 is SEHNR, CDR2 FQNEAQ, per germline (reference sequence). With V trimmed by 3 bases and J by 8 bases, 6 bases remained unmatched. This CDR3 comprises 14 residues. As DNA, the CDR3 is TGTGCCAGCAGCTTCAGAGGGGGCCGAGGGGAGCTGTTTTTT. Its protein product is CASSFRGGRGELFF.

This chain connects TRBV6-7 to TRBJ1-1, with D perhaps TRBD1 (6 bases). TRBV6-7 is annotated as an ORF whose role is uncertain. This CDR3 comprises 16 residues. Trimming took off 2 bases at V and 0 bases at J, with 13 bases between the two ends. The CDR3 bases are TGTGCCAGCAGTTACGGCAACAGGGCCGTGAACACTGAAGCTTTCTTT. As protein: CASSYGNRAVNTEAFF.

This chain connects TRBV4-1 to TRBJ2-2; 7 bases fit TRBD2. The length of the CDR3 is 18 residues. The junction had 12 bases not matched to a gene; V was cut back by 0 bases and J by 5 bases. Germline V CDR1 and CDR2: MGHRA, YSYEKL. CDR3 loop: CASSQDRLGEGRTGELFF. The CDR3 DNA reads as TGCGCCAGCAGCCAAGACAGATTGGGGGAGGGCCGTACCGGGGAGCTGTTTTTT.

This clone is a singleton in its sample. V usage is TRBV11-2 and J usage is TRBJ1-2; 7 nucleotides line up with TRBD1. There are 15 residues in the CDR3. Trimming cost V 4 bases and J 4 bases; bases outside gene matches: 9. The germline V gene encodes CDR1 SGHAT and CDR2 FQNNGV. In nucleotides, the CDR3 is TGTGCCAGCAGCTCCCGACAGGGAGCCTTCTATGGCTACACCTTC. This translates into CASSSRQGAFYGYTF.

V is TRBV5-6 and J is TRBJ1-2; D unresolved. The CDR3 loop spans 12 amino acids. Germline-derived CDR1 and CDR2 are SGHDT and YYEEEE. Trimming took 2 bases from V and 7 from J, leaving 9 bases between them. As DNA, the CDR3 is TGTGCCAGCAGCTTTCCCCGCAGTGGCTACACCTTC. Translated, it gives CASSFPRSGYTF.

V usage is TRBV5-8 and J usage is TRBJ1-5, with unresolved D. The CDR3 is made up of 16 amino acids. Per germline, CDR1 SGHTS and CDR2 YDEGEE. Deletions cut 2 bases from V and 0 bases from J, with 12 bases between. The DNA for the CDR3 is TGTGCCAGCAGCTTAGATTATATTTATAGCAATCAGCCCCAGCATTTT. This codes for CASSLDYIYSNQPQHF.

V gene TRBV6-2 or TRBV6-3 combines with J gene TRBJ1-6; 7 bases line up with TRBD1. Germline lookup yields CDR1 MNHEY and CDR2 SVGEGT. J lost 0 bases, V lost 4 bases, and 6 bases had no gene match. The CDR3 spans 17 residues. The CDR3 here is CASSSGDRSSYNSPLHF. The DNA of the CDR3 is TGTGCCAGCAGTTCGGGGGACAGAAGCTCCTATAATTCACCCCTCCACTTT.

V and J are TRBV6-2 or TRBV6-3 and TRBJ1-1, with a weak D call TRBD1 (5 bases). The CDR3 length is 16 residues. V shed 2 bases and J shed 4 bases, with 17 bases lying between them. The germline V gene has CDR1 MNHEY and CDR2 SVGEGT. This chain's CDR3 is CASSYGGGKGTTEAFF. The CDR3 DNA reads TGTGCCAGCAGTTACGGGGGTGGAAAGGGAACCACTGAAGCTTTCTTT.

The V and J genes are TRBV5-1 and TRBJ2-2; 7 nucleotides align to TRBD2. Per the germline V gene, CDR1 is SGHRS and CDR2 is YFSETQ. V trimming: 0 bases; J trimming: 0 bases; junction bases outside the gene matches: 2. CDR3 size: 16 residues. For the CDR3, the DNA is TGCGCCAGCAGCTTGGTAGCGGGCACGAACACCGGGGAGCTGTTTTTT. This gives the protein CASSLVAGTNTGELFF.

J is TRBJ2-2 and V is TRBV7-2, with unresolved D. The V end was cut by 1 base, the J end by 6 bases, with 15 bases between. Germline CDR1 reads SGHTA; CDR2 reads FQGNSA. The CDR3 is 16 residues long. The CDR3 here is CASSLVGWADPGELFF. In DNA, the CDR3 is TGTGCCAGCAGCTTAGTTGGGTGGGCAGACCCCGGGGAGCTGTTTTTT.